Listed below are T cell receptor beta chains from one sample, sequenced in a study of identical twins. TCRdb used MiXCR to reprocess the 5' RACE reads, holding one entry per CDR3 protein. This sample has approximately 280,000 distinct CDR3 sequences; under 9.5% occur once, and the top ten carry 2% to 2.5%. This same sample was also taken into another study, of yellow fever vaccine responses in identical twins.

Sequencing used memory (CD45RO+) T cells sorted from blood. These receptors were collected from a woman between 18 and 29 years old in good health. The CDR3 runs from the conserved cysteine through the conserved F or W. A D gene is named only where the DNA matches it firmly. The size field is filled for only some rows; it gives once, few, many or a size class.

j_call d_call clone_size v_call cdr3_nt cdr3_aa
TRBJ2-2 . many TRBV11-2 TGTGCCAGCAGCTCCCGAGATCCAATCACCGGGGAGCTGTTTTTT CASSSRDPITGELFF
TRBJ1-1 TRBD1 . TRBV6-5 TGTGCCAGCAGTTACAAACAGGGGAGGGGAACTGAAGCTTTCTTT CASSYKQGRGTEAFF
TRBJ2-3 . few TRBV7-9 TGTGCCAGCAGCCGATCCTACGGGGGTCCCACAGATACGCAGTATTTT CASSRSYGGPTDTQYF
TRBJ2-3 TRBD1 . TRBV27 TGTGCCAGCAGTTTATTCTCTTGGGGACAGGGGGCTTCAGATACGCAGTATTTT CASSLFSWGQGASDTQYF
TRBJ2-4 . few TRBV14 TGTGCCAGCAGCCACAGGGGAGCCAAAAACATTCAGTACTTC CASSHRGAKNIQYF
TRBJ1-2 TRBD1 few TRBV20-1 TGCAGTGCCCTCGGGACAGCCTATGGCTACACCTTC CSALGTAYGYTF
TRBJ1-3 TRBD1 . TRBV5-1 TGCGCCAGCAGCTCGACAGGGGTAGGAAACACCATATATTTT CASSSTGVGNTIYF
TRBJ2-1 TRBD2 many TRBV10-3 TGTGCCATCAGTGGAGCCGGGACTAGGGATGAGCAGTTCTTC CAISGAGTRDEQFF
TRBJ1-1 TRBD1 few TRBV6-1 TGTGCCAGCACAGGGGGAGCAGTAGGCACTGAAGCTTTCTTT CASTGGAVGTEAFF
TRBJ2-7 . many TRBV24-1 TGTGCCGCGGGACCGGACTCCTACGAGCAGTACTTC CAAGPDSYEQYF
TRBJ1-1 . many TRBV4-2 TGTGCCAGCAGCCAGGCGGACAGAGTGAACACTGAAGCTTTCTTT CASSQADRVNTEAFF
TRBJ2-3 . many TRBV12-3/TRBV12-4 TGTGCCAGCAGTTCCCCGGGACGGCCAGATACGCAGTATTTT CASSSPGRPDTQYF
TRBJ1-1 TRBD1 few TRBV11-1 TGTGCCAGCAGCATATTGGACAGGGAGTACACTGAAGCTTTCTTT CASSILDREYTEAFF
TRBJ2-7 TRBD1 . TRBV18 TGTGCCAGCTCACCTGGACAGGGACACGAGCAGTACTTC CASSPGQGHEQYF
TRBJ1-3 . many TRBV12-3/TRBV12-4 TGTGCCAGCAGCCCTACTACTGGAAACACCATATATTTT CASSPTTGNTIYF
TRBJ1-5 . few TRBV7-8 TGTGCCAGCAGCTTGACACAGTATCAGCCCCAGCATTTT CASSLTQYQPQHF